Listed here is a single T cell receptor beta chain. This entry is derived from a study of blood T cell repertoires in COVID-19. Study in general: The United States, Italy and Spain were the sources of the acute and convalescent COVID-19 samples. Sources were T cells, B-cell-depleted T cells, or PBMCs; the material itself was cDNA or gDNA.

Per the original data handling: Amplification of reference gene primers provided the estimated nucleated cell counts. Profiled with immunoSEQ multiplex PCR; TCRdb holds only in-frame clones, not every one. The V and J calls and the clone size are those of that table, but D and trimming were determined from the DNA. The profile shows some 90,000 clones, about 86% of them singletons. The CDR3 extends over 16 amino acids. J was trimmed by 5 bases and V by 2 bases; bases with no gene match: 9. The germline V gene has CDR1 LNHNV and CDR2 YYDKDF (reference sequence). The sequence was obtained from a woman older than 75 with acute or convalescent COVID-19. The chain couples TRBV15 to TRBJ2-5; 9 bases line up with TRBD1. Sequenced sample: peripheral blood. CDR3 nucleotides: TGTGCCACCAGCAGAATTGGGACAGGGCGTGCGGAGACCCAGTACTTC. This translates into CATSRIGTGRAETQYF.